Below, 3 T cell receptor beta chains from the same sample are listed, as sequenced in a study of OX40 agonist ivuxolimab in advanced cancers. The table came from immunoSEQ multiplex PCR; TCRdb's copy has only in-frame clones and leaves some out. The table includes 75,000 to 80,000 clones, around four fifths detected once. The sample in question was CD4+ or CD8+ T cells sorted from blood, obtained in a trial of the OX40 agonist ivuxolimab. The receptors were sampled from an adult with an advanced solid tumor such as melanoma, head and neck, liver or kidney cancer.

This clone was observed once. The V call is TRBV7-9, the J call TRBJ1-4; tentatively, D is TRBD1 (5 bases). V lost 0 bases to trimming and J lost 8 bases, with 16 bases between them. The CDR3 is made up of 16 amino acids. The germline V gene has CDR1 SEHNR and CDR2 FQNEAQ (reference sequence). As DNA, the CDR3 is TGTGCCAGCAGCTTAGCGGGCGGGACGAGGAGGGAAAAACTGTTTTTT. It translates to CASSLAGGTRREKLFF.

The chain recombines TRBV28 with TRBJ1-1; TRBD1 matches at 7 bases. Germline CDR1 MDHEN, CDR2 SYDVKM. J lost 0 bases, V lost 7 bases, and 11 bases had no gene match. This CDR3 spans 16 amino acids. The CDR3 DNA reads TGTGCCAGCACGAGACAGGGTGACTTGGTGAACACTGAAGCTTTCTTT. Encoded protein: CASTRQGDLVNTEAFF.

V gene TRBV7-8 combines with J gene TRBJ2-7, with 9 bases that match TRBD1. Looked up from germline, CDR1 is SGHVS and CDR2 is FQNEAQ. V lost 2 bases and J lost 2; bases outside the gene matches: 4. The CDR3 covers 15 residues. CDR3 sequence: CASSLNRDRAYEQYF. CDR3 in DNA: TGTGCCAGCAGCTTAAACCGGGACAGGGCCTACGAGCAGTACTTC. Full variable domain (rest looked up from reference TRBV7-8 and TRBJ2-7): GAGVSQSPRYKVAKRGQDVALRCDPISGHVSLFWYQQALGQGPEFLTYFQNEAQLDKSGLPSDRFFAERPEGSVSTLKIQRTQQEDSAVYLCASSLNRDRAYEQYFGPGTRLTVT.